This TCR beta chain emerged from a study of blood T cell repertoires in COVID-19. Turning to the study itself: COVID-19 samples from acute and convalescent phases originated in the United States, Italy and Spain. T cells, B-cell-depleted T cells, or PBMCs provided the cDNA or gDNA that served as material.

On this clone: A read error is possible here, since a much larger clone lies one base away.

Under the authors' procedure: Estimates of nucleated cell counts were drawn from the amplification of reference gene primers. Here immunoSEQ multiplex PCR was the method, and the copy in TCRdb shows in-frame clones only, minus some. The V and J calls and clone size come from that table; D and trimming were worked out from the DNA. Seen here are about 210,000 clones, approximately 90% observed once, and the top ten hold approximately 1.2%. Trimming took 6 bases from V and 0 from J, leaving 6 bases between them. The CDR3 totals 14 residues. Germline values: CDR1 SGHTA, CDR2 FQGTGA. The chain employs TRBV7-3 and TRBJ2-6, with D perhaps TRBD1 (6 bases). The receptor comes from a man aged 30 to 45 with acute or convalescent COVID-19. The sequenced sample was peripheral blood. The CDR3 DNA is TGTGCCAGCAGGGACAGCTCTGGGGCCAACGTCCTGACTTTC. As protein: CASRDSSGANVLTF.